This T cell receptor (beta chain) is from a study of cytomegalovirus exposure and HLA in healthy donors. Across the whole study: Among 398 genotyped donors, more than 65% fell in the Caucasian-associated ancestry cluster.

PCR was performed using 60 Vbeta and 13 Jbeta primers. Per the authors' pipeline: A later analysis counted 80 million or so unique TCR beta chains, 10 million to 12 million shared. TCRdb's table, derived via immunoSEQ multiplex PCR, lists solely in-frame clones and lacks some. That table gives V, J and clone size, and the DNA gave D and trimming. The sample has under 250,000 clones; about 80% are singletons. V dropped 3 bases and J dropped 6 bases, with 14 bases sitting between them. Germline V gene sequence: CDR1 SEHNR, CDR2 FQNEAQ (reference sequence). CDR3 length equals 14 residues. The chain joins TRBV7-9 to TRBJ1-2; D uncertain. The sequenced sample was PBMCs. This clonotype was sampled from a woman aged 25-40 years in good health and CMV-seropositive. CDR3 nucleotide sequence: TGTGCCAGCAGCTTGAATAGGATGGGAGATGGCTACACCTTC. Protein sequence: CASSLNRMGDGYTF.